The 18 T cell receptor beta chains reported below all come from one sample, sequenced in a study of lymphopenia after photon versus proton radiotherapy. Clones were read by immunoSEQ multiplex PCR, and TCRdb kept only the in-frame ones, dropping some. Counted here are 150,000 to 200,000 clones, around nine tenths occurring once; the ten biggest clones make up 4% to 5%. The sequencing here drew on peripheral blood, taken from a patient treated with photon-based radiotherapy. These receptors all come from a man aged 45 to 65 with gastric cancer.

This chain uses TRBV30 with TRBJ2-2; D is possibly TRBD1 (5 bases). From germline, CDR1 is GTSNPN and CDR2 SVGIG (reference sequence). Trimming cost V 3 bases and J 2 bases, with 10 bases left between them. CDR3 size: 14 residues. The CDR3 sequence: CAWRARTNTGELFF. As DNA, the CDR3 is TGTGCCTGGAGAGCGCGGACAAACACCGGGGAGCTGTTTTTT.

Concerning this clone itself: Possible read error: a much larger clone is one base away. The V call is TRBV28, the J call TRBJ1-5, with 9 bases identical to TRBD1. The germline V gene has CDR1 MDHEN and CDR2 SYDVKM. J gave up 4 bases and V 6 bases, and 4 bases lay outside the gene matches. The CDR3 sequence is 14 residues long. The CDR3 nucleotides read TGTGCCAGCAGCTCCGGGACAGGGAATCAGCCCCAGCATTTT. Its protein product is CASSSGTGNQPQHF.

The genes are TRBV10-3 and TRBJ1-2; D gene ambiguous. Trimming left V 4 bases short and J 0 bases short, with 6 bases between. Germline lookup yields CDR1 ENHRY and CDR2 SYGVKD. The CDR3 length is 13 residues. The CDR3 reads CAISGGTNYGYTF. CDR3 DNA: TGTGCCATCAGTGGGGGAACTAACTATGGCTACACCTTC.

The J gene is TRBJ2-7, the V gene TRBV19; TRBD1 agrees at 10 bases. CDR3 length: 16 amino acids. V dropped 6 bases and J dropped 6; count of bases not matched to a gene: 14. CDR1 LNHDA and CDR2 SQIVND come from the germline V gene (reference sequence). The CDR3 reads CASSPPPGQGIFEQYF. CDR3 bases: TGTGCCAGTAGCCCCCCTCCGGGACAGGGGATCTTCGAGCAGTACTTC. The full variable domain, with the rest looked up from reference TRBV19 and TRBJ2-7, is DGGITQSPKYLFRKEGQNVTLSCEQNLNHDAMYWYRQDPGQGLRLIYYSQIVNDFQKGDIAEGYSVSREKKESFPLTVTSAQKNPTAFYLCASSPPPGQGIFEQYFGPGTRLTVT.

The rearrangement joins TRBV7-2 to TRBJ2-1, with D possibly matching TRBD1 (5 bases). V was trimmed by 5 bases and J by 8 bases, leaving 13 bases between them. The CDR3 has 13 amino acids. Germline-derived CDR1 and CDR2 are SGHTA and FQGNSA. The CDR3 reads CASSVGVRDEQFF. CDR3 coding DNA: TGTGCCAGCAGCGTAGGGGTCCGCGATGAGCAGTTCTTC.

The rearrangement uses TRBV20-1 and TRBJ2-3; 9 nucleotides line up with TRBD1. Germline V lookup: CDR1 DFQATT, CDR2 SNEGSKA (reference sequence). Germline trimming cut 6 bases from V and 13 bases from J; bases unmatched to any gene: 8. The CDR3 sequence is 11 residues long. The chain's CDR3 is CSATRDRAKYF. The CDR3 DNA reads TGCAGTGCCACCCGGGACAGGGCAAAGTATTTT.

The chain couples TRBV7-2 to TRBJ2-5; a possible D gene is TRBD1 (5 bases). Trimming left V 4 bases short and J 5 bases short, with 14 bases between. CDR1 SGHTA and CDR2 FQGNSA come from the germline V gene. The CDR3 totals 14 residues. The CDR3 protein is CASSSGYFGETQYF. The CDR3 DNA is TGTGCCAGCAGCTCAGGGTATTTCGGGGAGACCCAGTACTTC.

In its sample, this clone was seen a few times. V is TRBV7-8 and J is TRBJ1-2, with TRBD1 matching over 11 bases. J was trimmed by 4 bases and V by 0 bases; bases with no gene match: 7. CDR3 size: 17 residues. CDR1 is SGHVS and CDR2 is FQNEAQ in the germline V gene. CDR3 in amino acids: CASSLAVGQGAGYGYTF. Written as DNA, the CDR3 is TGTGCCAGCAGCTTAGCGGTCGGACAGGGGGCTGGCTATGGCTACACCTTC.

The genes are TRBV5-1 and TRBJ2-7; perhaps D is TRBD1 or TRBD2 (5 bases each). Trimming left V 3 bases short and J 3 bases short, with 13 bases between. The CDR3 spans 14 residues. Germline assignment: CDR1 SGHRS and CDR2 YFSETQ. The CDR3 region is CASSSPGRSYEQYF. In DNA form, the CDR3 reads TGCGCCAGCAGCTCACCGGGACGGAGCTACGAGCAGTACTTC. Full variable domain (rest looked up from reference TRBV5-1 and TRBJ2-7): KAGVTQTPRYLIKTRGQQVTLSCSPISGHRSVSWYQQTPGQGLQFLFEYFSETQRNKGNFPGRFSGRQFSNSRSEMNVSTLELGDSALYLCASSSPGRSYEQYFGPGTRLTVT.

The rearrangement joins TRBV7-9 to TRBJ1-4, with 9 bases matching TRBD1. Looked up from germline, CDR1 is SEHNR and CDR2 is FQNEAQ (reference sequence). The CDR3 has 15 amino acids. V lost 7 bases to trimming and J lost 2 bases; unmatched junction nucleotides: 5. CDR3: CASTGQGRTNEKLFF. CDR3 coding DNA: TGTGCCAGCACGGGACAGGGCCGGACTAATGAAAAACTGTTTTTT.

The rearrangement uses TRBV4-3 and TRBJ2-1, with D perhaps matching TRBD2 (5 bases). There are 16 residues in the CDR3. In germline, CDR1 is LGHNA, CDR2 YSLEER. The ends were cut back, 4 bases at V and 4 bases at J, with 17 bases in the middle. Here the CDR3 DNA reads TGCGCCAGCAGCCCTTCCGGCGTCGGGGAGTACAATGAGCAGTTCTTC. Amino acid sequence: CASSPSGVGEYNEQFF.

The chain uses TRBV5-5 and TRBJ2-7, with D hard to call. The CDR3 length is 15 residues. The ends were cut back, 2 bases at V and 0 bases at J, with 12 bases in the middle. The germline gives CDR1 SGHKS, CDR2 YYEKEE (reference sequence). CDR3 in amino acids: CASSLRYQVSYEQYF. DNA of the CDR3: TGTGCCAGCAGCTTAAGGTATCAGGTCTCCTACGAGCAGTACTTC.

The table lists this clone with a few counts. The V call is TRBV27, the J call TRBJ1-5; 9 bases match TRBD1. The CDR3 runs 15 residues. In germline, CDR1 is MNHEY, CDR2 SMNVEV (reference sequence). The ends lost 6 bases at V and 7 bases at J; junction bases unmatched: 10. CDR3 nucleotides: TGTGCCAGCAGACGCCCACAGGGGGCACGGCAGCCCCAGCATTTT. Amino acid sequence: CASRRPQGARQPQHF.

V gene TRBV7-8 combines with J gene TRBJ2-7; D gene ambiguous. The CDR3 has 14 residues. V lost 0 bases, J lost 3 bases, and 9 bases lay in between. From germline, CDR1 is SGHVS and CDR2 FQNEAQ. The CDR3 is CASSLALQGYEQYF. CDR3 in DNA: TGTGCCAGCAGCTTAGCCTTACAAGGCTACGAGCAGTACTTC.

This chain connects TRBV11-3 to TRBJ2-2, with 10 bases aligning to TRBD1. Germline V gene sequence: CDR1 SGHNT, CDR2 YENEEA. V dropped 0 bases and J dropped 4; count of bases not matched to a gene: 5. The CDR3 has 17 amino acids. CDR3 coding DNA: TGTGCCAGCAGCTTAGATTTTTGGGACAGGGGCACCGGGGAGCTGTTTTTT. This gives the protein CASSLDFWDRGTGELFF.

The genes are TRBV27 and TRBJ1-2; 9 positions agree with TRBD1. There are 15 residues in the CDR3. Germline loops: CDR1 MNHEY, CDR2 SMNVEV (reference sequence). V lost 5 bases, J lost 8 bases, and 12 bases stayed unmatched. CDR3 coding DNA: TGTGCCAGCAGTCATGGACAGGGGTTGGTAAGAGGCTACACCTTC. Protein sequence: CASSHGQGLVRGYTF.

CDR3 coding DNA: TGTGCCAGCAGCTCAGGACAGGGGGCACTCGAGCAGTACTTC. This gives the protein CASSSGQGALEQYF. This rearrangement joins TRBV7-2 to TRBJ2-7, with 11 bases matching TRBD1. Germline V gene lookup returns CDR1 SGHTA and CDR2 FQGNSA. Losses at the gene ends were 4 bases for V and 6 bases for J; bases not matched to a gene: 5. The CDR3 totals 14 residues.

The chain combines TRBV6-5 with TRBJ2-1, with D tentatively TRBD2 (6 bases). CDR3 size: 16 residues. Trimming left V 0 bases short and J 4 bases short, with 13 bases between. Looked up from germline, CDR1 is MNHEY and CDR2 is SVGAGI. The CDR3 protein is CASSYSRAGRYNEQFF. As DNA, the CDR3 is TGTGCCAGCAGTTACTCGCGGGCGGGAAGGTACAATGAGCAGTTCTTC.